The entry below describes one TCR beta chain. Its specificity is unknown. Random-hexamer reverse transcription was applied to about 0.45 to 1 ug RNA. Across 54 Vbeta and 13 Jbeta, TCR beta CDR3 was amplified with immunoSEQ multiplex PCR. In TCRdb, the immunoSEQ multiplex PCR reads were re-called with MiXCR into one record per CDR3 protein. The table shows 73,000 or so distinct CDR3 sequences, with about 95% occurring only once. The data belong to a study of CD8 T cells in Susac syndrome. Study-level findings and limits: The study conceded that its TCR sequencing and HLA analysis involved relatively few individuals.

Those who served as multiple sclerosis controls were treatment-naive patients with stable or active relapsing-remitting disease. In contrast to the negatively isolated CD8+ and CD4+ T cells, TEMRA cells were FACS-enriched. The V gene lost 4 bases and the J gene lost 4 bases, with 14 bases spanning the gap. The CDR3 is made up of 15 amino acids. The chain uses TRBV12-3 or TRBV12-4 and TRBJ2-1; D is perhaps TRBD1 or TRBD2 (6 bases each). This receptor was taken from a human donor with multiple sclerosis. Sequenced: CD8+ T cells from PBMCs. This CDR3 reads CASSSGGRYYNEQFF. DNA of the CDR3: TGTGCCAGCAGTTCCGGGGGCCGATATTACAATGAGCAGTTCTTC.